This T cell receptor (beta chain) was profiled in a study of T cells after somatic rescue of genetic block. The data were produced by immunoSEQ multiplex PCR, yet TCRdb's version contains in-frame clones alone and is incomplete. Here the sample spans 60,000 to 75,000 clones, 92% being singletons. This CDR3 spans 12 amino acids. Germline-derived CDR1 and CDR2 are WSHSY and SAAADI. This TCR derives from a man in his forties or fifties. This chain connects TRBV10-2 to TRBJ2-5, with D possibly being TRBD2 (5 bases). The DNA end lines up better with TRBJ2-7; the J call may be wrong. The sample was peripheral blood mononuclear cells (PBMCs). CDR3 sequence: CASTSITSEQYF. CDR3 nucleotides: TGCGCCAGCACCTCAATAACTAGCGAGCAGTACTTC.